The entry below describes one T cell receptor beta chain. The sample belongs to a study of blood T cell repertoires in COVID-19. Study background: The cDNA or gDNA used as material had been derived from T cells, B-cell-depleted T cells, or PBMCs.

Study processing details: From reference gene primer amplification, estimates of nucleated cell counts were derived. Here immunoSEQ multiplex PCR was the method, and the copy in TCRdb shows in-frame clones only, minus some. The D gene and trimming were derived from the DNA, and the V and J assignments and clone size from that table. The table includes about 150,000 clones, roughly four fifths detected once. The ends were cut back, 7 bases at V and 6 bases at J, with 13 bases in the middle. Per germline, CDR1 MNHEY and CDR2 SVGAGI. The CDR3 is 13 amino acids. The sample taken for sequencing was peripheral blood. This sequence joins TRBV6-5 and TRBJ1-5; D perhaps matches TRBD1 (6 bases). The TCR originated in a human donor with acute or convalescent COVID-19. The donor label of this sample is uncertain. The CDR3 loop is CASTIQGGQPQHF. The CDR3 DNA follows: TGTGCCAGCACCATACAGGGCGGTCAGCCCCAGCATTTT.